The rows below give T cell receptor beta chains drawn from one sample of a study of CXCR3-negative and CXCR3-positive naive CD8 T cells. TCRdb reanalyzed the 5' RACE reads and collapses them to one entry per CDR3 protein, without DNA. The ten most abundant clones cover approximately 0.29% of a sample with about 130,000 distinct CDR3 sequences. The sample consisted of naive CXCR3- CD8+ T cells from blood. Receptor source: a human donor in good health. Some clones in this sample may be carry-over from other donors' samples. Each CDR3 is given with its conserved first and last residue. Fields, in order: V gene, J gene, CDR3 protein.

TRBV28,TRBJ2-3,CASSLLLAREGPDTQYF
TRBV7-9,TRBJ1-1,CASSFANTEAFF
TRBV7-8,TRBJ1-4,CASSLGQGDFATNEKLFF
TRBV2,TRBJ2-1,CASSTGTSGYNEQFF
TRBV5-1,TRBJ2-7,CASSLAGQGALSYEQYF
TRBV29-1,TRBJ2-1,CSVGGGRSYNEQFF
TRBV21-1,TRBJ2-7,CASSKAAPPGEQYF
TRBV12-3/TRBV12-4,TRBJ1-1,CASSSSPGEAFF
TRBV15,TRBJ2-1,CATSTGDGEQFF
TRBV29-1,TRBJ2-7,CSVGNLGVGPGPYEQYF
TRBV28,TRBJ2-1,CASSIGTSGHNEQFF
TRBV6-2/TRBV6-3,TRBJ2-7,CASSYLAGEQYF
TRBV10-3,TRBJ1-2,CAISEDLTGDGYTF
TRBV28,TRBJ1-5,CASSSTGINQPQHF
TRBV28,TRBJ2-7,CASRPNPDSTYEQYF
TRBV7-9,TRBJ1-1,CASSSVESEAFF
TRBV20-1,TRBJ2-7,CSARDLEREVSYEQYF
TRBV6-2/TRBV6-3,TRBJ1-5,CASSYFDGGNQPQHF
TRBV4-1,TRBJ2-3,CASSQLGGTDTQYF
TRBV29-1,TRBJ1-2,CSVEDGRPYGYTF
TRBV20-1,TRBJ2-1,CSANPTTGGKAESYNEQFF
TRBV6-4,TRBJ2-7,CASSAVAGTYEQYF
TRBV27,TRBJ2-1,CASSPRENNEQFF
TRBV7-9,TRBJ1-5,CASSLHSGTGSQPQHF
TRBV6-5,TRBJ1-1,CASSRRDLRIEAFF
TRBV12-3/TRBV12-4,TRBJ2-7,CASSRQGYSYEQYF
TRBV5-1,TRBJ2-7,CASSFSGPAYEQYF
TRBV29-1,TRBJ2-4,CSVLGRESPLAKNIQYF
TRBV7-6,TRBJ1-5,CASSLAGDYSNQPQHF
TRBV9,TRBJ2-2,CASSGLARENTGELFF
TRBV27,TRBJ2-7,CASSLGFSRNYEQYF
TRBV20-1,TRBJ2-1,CSARVSATLYNEQFF